There are many counts of the clone carrying this T cell receptor (beta chain). Its antigen is unidentified. The read ends 3 residues early relative to the CDR3; the germline J gene fills the gap. CVID subjects were around 16 female and some 27 male, aged roughly 8 to 65. This CDR3 is 14 amino acids long. Per germline, CDR1 SGHTA and CDR2 FQGNSA. Using immunoSEQ multiplex PCR, the repertoire was profiled, and TCRdb retains in-frame clones only, with some absent. The sample shows around 25,000 clones, none of them appearing just once. The entry originates in a study of T cell clonality in common variable immunodeficiency. Study results and limitations: Fewer deletions and N-nucleotide insertions were reportedly seen in common variable immunodeficiency TCR beta sequences.

The origin of this receptor is a human donor with common variable immunodeficiency. Material for sequencing was peripheral blood mononuclear cells. The chain is built from TRBV7-2 and TRBJ1-2, with no clear D. The CDR3 bases that were read are TGTGCCAGCACTCCGTTTGGGCTTGCGAGAGGC. Residues: CASTPFGLARG. The full CDR3 protein is CASTPFGLARGYTF.